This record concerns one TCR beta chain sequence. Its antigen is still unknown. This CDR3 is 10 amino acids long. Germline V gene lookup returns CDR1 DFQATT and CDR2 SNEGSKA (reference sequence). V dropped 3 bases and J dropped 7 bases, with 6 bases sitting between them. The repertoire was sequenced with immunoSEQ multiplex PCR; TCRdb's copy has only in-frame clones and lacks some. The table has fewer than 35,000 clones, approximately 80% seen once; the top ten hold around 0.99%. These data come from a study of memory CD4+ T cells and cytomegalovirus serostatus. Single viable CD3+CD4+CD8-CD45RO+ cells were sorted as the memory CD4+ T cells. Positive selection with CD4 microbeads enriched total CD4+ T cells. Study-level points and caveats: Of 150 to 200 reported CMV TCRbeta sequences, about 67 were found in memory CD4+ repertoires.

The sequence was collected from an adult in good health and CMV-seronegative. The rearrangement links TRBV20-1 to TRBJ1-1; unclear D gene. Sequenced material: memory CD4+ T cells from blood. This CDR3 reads CSASPNEAFF. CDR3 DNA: TGCAGTGCTAGCCCCAATGAAGCTTTCTTT.